Following are 31 T cell receptor beta chains from one sample sequenced in a study of cytomegalovirus exposure and HLA in healthy donors. Primers for the PCR totalled 60 Vbeta and 13 Jbeta. Repertoires were generated with immunoSEQ multiplex PCR, while TCRdb's copy carries only in-frame clones and drops some. This sample carries over 70,000 clones, over 70% of them seen once, and the ten largest clones take around 3%. Sequencing was done on a sample of PBMCs. The origin of the receptors is a man in his fifties or sixties in good health and CMV-seropositive.

The rearrangement joins TRBV6-1 to TRBJ1-5; D not resolved. CDR3 length equals 13 residues. Deletions cut 8 bases from V and 2 bases from J, with 10 bases between. From germline, CDR1 is MNHNS and CDR2 SASEGT. The chain's CDR3 is CASAQRGNQPQHF. CDR3 nucleotides: TGTGCCAGCGCCCAGAGGGGCAATCAGCCCCAGCATTTT.

For the CDR3, the DNA is TGTGCCAGCTCACCACCGAACAGAAAAAACACTGAAGCTTTCTTT. Translated, it gives CASSPPNRKNTEAFF. The chain carries TRBV18 and TRBJ1-1; D is uncertain. Per germline, CDR1 KGHSH and CDR2 LQKENI. The CDR3 is 15 residues long. V gave up 0 bases and J gave up 2 bases, with 10 bases separating them.

The J gene is TRBJ2-5, the V gene TRBV7-2; a weak D match, TRBD2 (7 bases). Looked up from germline, CDR1 is SGHTA and CDR2 is FQGNSA. This CDR3 has 14 amino acids. V was cut by 2 bases and J by 5 bases, with 12 bases left in between. The CDR3 sequence: CASSLRGARETQYF. The CDR3 DNA sequence: TGTGCCAGCAGCTTACGGGGGGCGCGTGAGACCCAGTACTTC.

CDR3 in amino acids: CASSQDGLAGLTYEQYF. The CDR3 nucleotides are TGTGCCAGCAGCCAAGATGGTCTAGCGGGCCTGACCTACGAGCAGTACTTC. This chain joins TRBV4-2 and TRBJ2-7; 8 positions agree with TRBD2. J gave up 2 bases and V 0 bases, and 9 bases lay outside the gene matches. The CDR3 totals 17 residues. Germline loops: CDR1 LGHNA, CDR2 YNFKEQ.

The rearrangement links TRBV5-1 to TRBJ1-2; TRBD1 might be the D (6 bases). CDR1 is SGHRS and CDR2 is YFSETQ in the germline V gene. Between the trimmed V and J ends, which lost 3 bases and 1 base, there was a span of 22 bases. The CDR3 length is 18 residues. CDR3 sequence reads: CASSSRRGGASFNYGYTF. The CDR3 DNA reads as TGCGCCAGCAGCTCCCGGAGGGGGGGCGCTTCCTTTAACTATGGCTACACCTTC.

This clone is a singleton in its sample. The V and J genes are TRBV7-2 and TRBJ2-3, with 11 bases that match TRBD2. The V and J ends lost 4 bases and 5 bases, in that order; junction bases with no gene match: 8. This CDR3 spans 16 amino acids. Looked up from germline, CDR1 is SGHTA and CDR2 is FQGNSA. In nucleotides, the CDR3 is TGTGCCAGCAGCTCCGTGACTAGCGGGACTTTAGATACGCAGTATTTT. Encoded protein: CASSSVTSGTLDTQYF.

J is TRBJ1-1 and V is TRBV11-2, with D maybe TRBD1 (6 bases). This CDR3 has 16 residues. CDR1 is SGHAT, CDR2 FQNNGV, per germline. Trimming shortened V by 1 base and J by 5 bases, and 17 bases separated the two germline ends. CDR3: CASSLGLGGALTEAFF. In DNA form, the CDR3 reads TGTGCCAGCAGCTTAGGGCTGGGGGGGGCGTTGACTGAAGCTTTCTTT.

The rearrangement uses TRBV25-1 and TRBJ1-2; D is unclear. The germline gives CDR1 MGHDK, CDR2 SYGVNS. The CDR3 has 15 amino acids. With 3 bases removed from V and 0 bases from J, the gap between germline ends came to 11 bases. Written as DNA, the CDR3 is TGTGCCAGCAGTGAGTCCAGGCTGACTAACTATGGCTACACCTTC. This translates into CASSESRLTNYGYTF.

This clone has a single count. This chain uses TRBV29-1 with TRBJ2-7; D is unresolved. The CDR3 has 12 amino acids. Germline V gives CDR1 SQVTM, CDR2 ANQGSEA. V lost 2 bases to trimming and J lost 0 bases, with 5 bases between them. CDR3 nucleotides: TGCAGCGTTGAATCAAACTCCTACGAGCAGTACTTC. Amino acid sequence: CSVESNSYEQYF.

The chain combines TRBV27 with TRBJ2-7, with TRBD2 identical over 7 bases. Per the germline V gene, CDR1 is MNHEY and CDR2 is SMNVEV (reference sequence). With V trimmed by 6 bases and J by 1 base, 9 bases remained unmatched. The CDR3 is made up of 15 amino acids. CDR3 coding DNA: TGTGCCAGCAGGGGGTGGGGGGAGGGGTCCTACGAGCAGTACTTC. This encodes CASRGWGEGSYEQYF.

The table lists this clone with a few counts. The V call is TRBV18, the J call TRBJ2-7; 8 bases agree with TRBD2. Per the germline V gene, CDR1 is KGHSH and CDR2 is LQKENI. The J segment lost 3 bases and the V segment lost 6 bases, leaving 7 bases of the junction unmatched. This CDR3 spans 14 amino acids. The CDR3 nucleotides read TGTGCCAGCTCTCTGACTAGCGTTGGCTACGAGCAGTACTTC. Translation gives CASSLTSVGYEQYF.

This clone came up once. The chain links TRBV5-4 to TRBJ2-3; D may be TRBD2 (5 bases). Germline V gives CDR1 SGHNT, CDR2 YYREEE (reference sequence). This CDR3 spans 14 amino acids. V was pared by 3 bases and J by 0 bases, with 8 bases between. The CDR3 sequence: CASSSSGSTDTQYF. In DNA form, the CDR3 reads TGTGCCAGCAGCTCAAGCGGTAGCACAGATACGCAGTATTTT.

The chain combines TRBV10-3 with TRBJ1-1, with D perhaps matching TRBD1 (6 bases). The germline V gene encodes CDR1 ENHRY and CDR2 SYGVKD. Trimming took off 3 bases at V and 1 base at J, with 15 bases between the two ends. The CDR3 has 16 amino acids. CDR3 coding DNA: TGTGCCATCAGTGAACGACAGGTTTCTTGGAACACTGAAGCTTTCTTT. It is translated as CAISERQVSWNTEAFF.

The chain uses TRBV11-2 and TRBJ2-2; 9 positions match TRBD1. CDR3 size: 16 residues. Germline values: CDR1 SGHAT, CDR2 FQNNGV. V shed 5 bases, J shed 6 bases, and the junction held 10 bases outside the gene matches. The CDR3 nucleotides are TGTGCCAGCAGCCAAATTCGGGGACAGGGATCCGGGGAGCTGTTTTTT. Its protein product is CASSQIRGQGSGELFF.

This rearrangement joins TRBV12-5 to TRBJ2-1; 9 bases are shared with TRBD2. This CDR3 is 16 amino acids long. The junction had 11 bases not matched to a gene; V was cut back by 2 bases and J by 9 bases. The germline gives CDR1 LGHNT, CDR2 FRNRAP. CDR3 residues: CASGLWAGGPLAEQFF. CDR3 coding DNA: TGTGCTAGTGGTTTGTGGGCGGGAGGGCCCCTTGCTGAGCAGTTCTTC.

This clone has more than one count but fewer than ten. The rearrangement joins TRBV15 to TRBJ1-2, with 7 positions matching TRBD1. The CDR3 extends over 14 amino acids. Losses at the gene ends were 0 bases for V and 8 bases for J; bases not matched to a gene: 6. Germline V gives CDR1 LNHNV, CDR2 YYDKDF (reference sequence). The chain's CDR3 is CATSREDRLYGYTF. The CDR3 nucleotides read TGTGCCACCAGCAGAGAGGACAGGCTGTACGGCTACACCTTC.

This chain uses TRBV14 with TRBJ2-3; the match to TRBD2 covers 8 bases. CDR1 is SGHDN and CDR2 is FVKESK in the germline V gene. Trimming cost V 4 bases and J 2 bases; bases outside gene matches: 2. The CDR3 is 14 amino acids. CDR3 loop: CASSRGLVTDTQYF. The CDR3 bases are TGTGCCAGCAGCCGGGGACTAGTCACAGATACGCAGTATTTT.

A few counts support this clone. The chain joins TRBV19 to TRBJ2-6; TRBD1 might be the D (5 bases). This CDR3 spans 15 amino acids. Per germline, CDR1 LNHDA and CDR2 SQIVND (reference sequence). V lost 8 bases to trimming and J lost 0 bases, with 11 bases between them. The CDR3 sequence: CASGQRSSGANVLTF. In DNA, the CDR3 is TGTGCCAGTGGACAACGCTCCTCTGGGGCCAACGTCCTGACTTTC.

Only a few counts were recorded for this clone. CDR3 nucleotides: TGTGCCAGCAGCTTAAACGGGGGAGTCGGGGAGCTGTTTTTT. It codes for CASSLNGGVGELFF. This chain connects TRBV7-3 to TRBJ2-2; weak D call: TRBD2 (6 bases). This CDR3 contains 14 residues. Germline assignment: CDR1 SGHTA and CDR2 FQGTGA. Trimming took 1 base from V and 7 from J, leaving 10 bases between them.

V usage is TRBV5-8 and J usage is TRBJ2-1; maybe TRBD2 (6 bases). The V and J ends lost 0 bases and 3 bases respectively, with 10 bases between them. This CDR3 is built from 15 residues. The V gene's germline CDR1 is SGHTS and CDR2 YDEGEE. CDR3 nucleotides: TGTGCCAGCAGCTTGGGAACTAGCTACTACAATGAGCAGTTCTTC. This gives the protein CASSLGTSYYNEQFF.

The chain has TRBV7-2 and TRBJ2-4; a possible D gene is TRBD1 (6 bases). This CDR3 has 15 residues. Trimming pared 1 base from V and 0 bases from J, leaving 7 bases between. CDR1 is SGHTA and CDR2 is FQGNSA in the germline V gene. CDR3 amino acids: CASSLVQGAKNIQYF. DNA of the CDR3: TGTGCCAGCAGCTTAGTACAGGGAGCCAAAAACATTCAGTACTTC.

The CDR3 reads CASSLPSGRGDEQFF. The CDR3 DNA reads as TGCGCCAGCAGCTTGCCTAGCGGGAGGGGGGATGAGCAGTTCTTC. This sequence joins TRBV5-1 and TRBJ2-1, with TRBD2 matching over 12 bases. V was clipped by 1 base and J by 8 bases; unmatched bases: 4. Germline V CDR1 and CDR2: SGHRS, YFSETQ. The CDR3 runs to 15 residues.

This sequence joins TRBV19 and TRBJ1-1; 7 nucleotides agree with TRBD1. The CDR3 has 15 residues. The germline V gene has CDR1 LNHDA and CDR2 SQIVND (reference sequence). After removal of 6 bases from V and 4 bases from J, the junction contained 11 bases not matched to a gene. The CDR3 sequence: CASSETGLGVTEAFF. CDR3 nucleotide sequence: TGTGCCAGTAGCGAGACAGGGCTTGGGGTCACTGAAGCTTTCTTT.

There are a few counts of this clone. The rearrangement uses TRBV7-9 and TRBJ2-7, with D tentatively TRBD1 (6 bases). Germline loops: CDR1 SEHNR, CDR2 FQNEAQ (reference sequence). Trimming left V 0 bases short and J 2 bases short, with 17 bases between. The CDR3 is 17 residues long. The DNA for the CDR3 is TGTGCCAGCAGCTTAGCGGGGGCAGGGAGCTCACCCTACGAGCAGTACTTC. It translates to CASSLAGAGSSPYEQYF.

The J gene is TRBJ2-3, the V gene TRBV13, with D perhaps TRBD1 (5 bases). The CDR3 covers 17 residues. V lost 3 bases to trimming and J lost 4 bases, with 20 bases between them. In germline, CDR1 is PRHDT, CDR2 FYEKMQ (reference sequence). Here the CDR3 DNA reads TGTGCCAGCAGCTTCATCCCAGGCCGCTCAGGGCCAGATACGCAGTATTTT. Translation: CASSFIPGRSGPDTQYF.

The chain is built from TRBV9 and TRBJ2-5; 11 bases map to TRBD2. CDR1 and CDR2 from the germline V gene are SGDLS and YYNGEE. V shed 2 bases, J shed 5 bases, and the junction held 8 bases outside the gene matches. The CDR3 runs 16 residues. The CDR3: CASSVSSGRALETQYF. Here the CDR3 DNA reads TGTGCCAGCAGCGTGAGTAGCGGGAGGGCCTTGGAGACCCAGTACTTC.

As for this clone: The junction differs from germline at one of its ends, possibly a read error. V and J are TRBV7-9 and TRBJ1-4, with D perhaps TRBD1 (6 bases). Germline values: CDR1 SEHNR, CDR2 FQNEAQ (reference sequence). There are 15 residues in the CDR3. CDR3 in amino acids: CSSSLARQGNEKLFF. CDR3 nucleotide sequence: TGTTCCAGCAGCTTAGCGCGGCAGGGGAATGAAAAACTGTTTTTT.

The rearrangement joins TRBV30 to TRBJ1-3; D is unresolved. This CDR3 spans 11 amino acids. The germline V gene has CDR1 GTSNPN and CDR2 SVGIG (reference sequence). V was clipped by 5 bases and J by 4 bases, with 6 bases between them. CDR3 region: CAWSGGNTIYF. In nucleotides, the CDR3 is TGTGCCTGGTCGGGGGGAAACACCATATATTTT. Based on the CDR3 plus reference TRBV30 and TRBJ1-3, the full variable domain is SQTIHQWPATLVQPVGSPLSLECTVEGTSNPNLYWYRQAAGRGLQLLFYSVGIGQISSEVPQNLSASRPQDRQFILSSKKLLLSDSGFYLCAWSGGNTIYFGEGSWLTVV.

Only a few counts were recorded for this clone. This chain links TRBV6-1 with TRBJ2-2; 9 bases are a match to TRBD1. The CDR3 has 16 amino acids. The V and J ends lost 0 bases and 7 bases, in that order; junction bases with no gene match: 6. Germline V CDR1 and CDR2: MNHNS, SASEGT. CDR3 DNA sequence: TGTGCCAGCAGTGAAGCGATGGGGACAGGGAACGGGGAGCTGTTTTTT. Translation: CASSEAMGTGNGELFF.

The rearrangement links TRBV30 to TRBJ2-5; D remains unclear. The V gene's germline CDR1 is GTSNPN and CDR2 SVGIG (reference sequence). The ends were cut back, 2 bases at V and 2 bases at J, with 6 bases in the middle. The CDR3 is 12 amino acids. This CDR3 is CAWSNSQETQYF. The CDR3 DNA sequence: TGTGCCTGGAGTAATAGTCAAGAGACCCAGTACTTC.

Details on this clone: Mismatch with germline at one junction end may stem from a read error. The chain is built from TRBV10-3 and TRBJ1-2; D is ambiguous. In germline, CDR1 is ENHRY, CDR2 SYGVKD. CDR3 size: 13 residues. In DNA form, the CDR3 reads TGTGCCAGCAGTCCTATAATTAGTGATGGCTACACCTTC. Amino acid sequence: CASSPIISDGYTF.